These 30 T cell receptor beta chains were sequenced from one sample in a study of T-cell memory formation after mild COVID-19. TCRdb recomputed calls from the 5' RACE reads with MiXCR, one row per CDR3 protein. This sample has about 250,000 distinct CDR3 sequences, with 16% found just once. Sequencing was performed on PBMCs or a T cell subset sorted from them (not recorded which). Source of these receptors: a young man who had mild COVID-19 (a few samples of this study predate the infection). Cell type and time point are not known.

The rearrangement uses TRBV7-2 and TRBJ1-2, with D unresolved. V was clipped by 5 bases and J by 8 bases, with 15 bases between them. The germline gives CDR1 SGHTA, CDR2 FQGNSA. The CDR3 sequence is 13 residues long. CDR3 bases: TGTGCCAGCAGCGTAAGCCGCTGGGGAGGCTACACCTTC. Translation: CASSVSRWGGYTF.

The chain has TRBV7-2 and TRBJ2-5, with 8 bases lining up with TRBD2. This CDR3 region has 16 residues. With V trimmed by 0 bases and J by 2 bases, 5 bases remained unmatched. Germline lookup yields CDR1 SGHTA and CDR2 FQGNSA. CDR3 protein: CASSLAGGAGQETQYF. The DNA for the CDR3 is TGTGCCAGCAGCTTAGCCGGGGGGGCTGGGCAAGAGACCCAGTACTTC.

In this sample, this clonotype turned up a few times. The chain carries TRBV7-2 and TRBJ2-3, with D possibly TRBD1 on 6 matching bases. CDR3 length: 13 amino acids. CDR1 and CDR2 from the germline V gene are SGHTA and FQGNSA. V lost 5 bases, J lost 8 bases, and 14 bases lay in between. The CDR3 coding sequence is TGTGCCAGCAGCGCAAGGGGGTTGGCTACGCAGTATTTT. Translating it yields CASSARGLATQYF.

The rearrangement uses TRBV7-9 and TRBJ2-2, with 7 bases that match TRBD2. The CDR3 is made up of 15 amino acids. CDR1 and CDR2 from the germline V gene are SEHNR and FQNEAQ (reference sequence). The ends lost 5 bases at V and 4 bases at J; junction bases unmatched: 7. The CDR3 region has the DNA TGTGCCAGCAGCCCCTCTAGCGGCCGCACCGGGGAGCTGTTTTTT. Translating it yields CASSPSSGRTGELFF.

The chain combines TRBV30 with TRBJ2-1; possibly TRBD2 for D (5 bases). CDR1 and CDR2 from the germline V gene are GTSNPN and SVGIG (reference sequence). Trimming removed 5 bases at V and 10 bases at J, with 12 bases between. The CDR3 totals 11 residues. The DNA of the CDR3 is TGTGCCTGGGCCCCCGGGGTGGAGCAGTTCTTC. Amino acid sequence: CAWAPGVEQFF.

There are a few counts of this clonotype. The chain uses TRBV12-3 or TRBV12-4 and TRBJ1-1, with a tentative D call TRBD1 (5 bases). The CDR3 length is 18 residues. Trimming stripped 5 bases from V and 0 bases from J, with 22 bases between. The chain's CDR3 is CASSPSRRGILVNTEAFF. CDR3 sequence (DNA): TGTGCCAGCAGTCCATCCCGTCGGGGGATTTTAGTGAACACTGAAGCTTTCTTT.

The rearrangement joins TRBV7-2 to TRBJ2-5; tentatively, D is TRBD2 (6 bases). V was pared by 6 bases and J by 1 base, with 12 bases between. Germline V gene sequence: CDR1 SGHTA, CDR2 FQGNSA. This CDR3 has 14 residues. The CDR3 DNA sequence: TGTGCCAGCAGTCAAGCCGGGAGCCAAGAGACCCAGTACTTC. Translating it yields CASSQAGSQETQYF.

Only a few counts were recorded for this clonotype. The chain couples TRBV10-3 to TRBJ2-7, with no clear D. The CDR3 contains 15 residues. Per the germline V gene, CDR1 is ENHRY and CDR2 is SYGVKD. Between the trimmed V and J ends, which lost 4 bases and 1 base, there was a span of 14 bases. The CDR3 protein is CAISAVVEASYEQYF. CDR3 bases: TGTGCCATCAGTGCGGTTGTAGAGGCTTCCTACGAGCAGTACTTC.

There are a few counts of this clonotype. This chain uses TRBV9 with TRBJ1-4; D might be TRBD1 (6 bases). The CDR3 contains 15 residues. V was pared by 0 bases and J by 7 bases, with 13 bases between. Germline CDR1 is SGDLS and CDR2 is YYNGEE. The chain's CDR3 is CASSVAGGSGEKLFF. The CDR3 DNA is TGTGCCAGCAGCGTAGCTGGGGGCTCTGGTGAAAAACTGTTTTTT.

This clonotype was observed at least ten times. The J gene is TRBJ2-5, the V gene TRBV7-2; D call uncertain. This CDR3 has 14 residues. Germline CDR1 and CDR2: SGHTA and FQGNSA. V was clipped by 5 bases and J by 9 bases, with 19 bases between them. CDR3 sequence (DNA): TGTGCCAGCAGCATGGCCGGTTGGGATCTGGCCCAGTACTTC. Its translation is CASSMAGWDLAQYF.

V and J are TRBV7-3 and TRBJ2-2, with D perhaps assigned TRBD1 or TRBD2 (5 bases each). Germline V CDR1 and CDR2: SGHTA, FQGTGA. V dropped 5 bases and J dropped 4 bases, with 11 bases sitting between them. The CDR3 is 14 amino acids. The CDR3 region has the DNA TGTGCCAGCAGCCCGGGACCTCCCACCGGGGAGCTGTTTTTT. Protein: CASSPGPPTGELFF.

The chain carries TRBV7-9 and TRBJ2-7, with D possibly matching TRBD1 (6 bases). The CDR3 contains 16 residues. Germline CDR1 reads SEHNR; CDR2 reads FQNEAQ (reference sequence). Trimming removed 4 bases from V and 5 bases from J, with 21 bases in between. CDR3 region: CASSSFRGRGGNEQYF. The CDR3 bases are TGTGCCAGCAGCTCCTTTAGGGGCAGGGGTGGCAACGAGCAGTACTTC. Using reference TRBV7-9 and TRBJ2-7 for the parts outside the CDR3, the full variable domain is DTGVSQNPRHKITKRGQNVTFRCDPISEHNRLYWYRQTLGQGPEFLTYFQNEAQLEKSRLLSDRFSAERPKGSFSTLEIQRTEQGDSAMYLCASSSFRGRGGNEQYFGPGTRLTVT.

This clonotype was seen a handful of times. This sequence joins TRBV6-5 and TRBJ1-2, with 9 nucleotides matching TRBD1. Germline V lookup: CDR1 MNHEY, CDR2 SVGAGI. V lost 6 bases, J lost 4 bases, and 6 bases stayed unmatched. There are 14 residues in the CDR3. CDR3 protein: CASSRDRASYGYTF. CDR3 nucleotides: TGTGCCAGCAGCCGGGACAGGGCTAGCTATGGCTACACCTTC.

In its sample, this clonotype is medium-sized. This chain joins TRBV7-2 and TRBJ2-2; 7 bases are shared with TRBD1. Germline V gene data show CDR1 as SGHTA and CDR2 as FQGNSA. Unmatched junction bases numbered 2, after V lost 1 base and J lost 0 bases. The CDR3 has 16 amino acids. This chain's CDR3 is CASSLVGGANTGELFF. CDR3 DNA sequence: TGTGCCAGCAGCTTAGTAGGGGGCGCGAACACCGGGGAGCTGTTTTTT.

The table lists this clonotype with a few counts. This chain uses TRBV14 with TRBJ2-1, with TRBD2 matching 11 bases. Germline-derived CDR1 and CDR2 are SGHDN and FVKESK. The V and J ends lost 4 bases and 5 bases, in that order; junction bases with no gene match: 4. The CDR3 length is 15 residues. This CDR3 reads CASSLGLAVNNEQFF. In DNA, the CDR3 is TGTGCCAGCAGCCTGGGACTAGCGGTTAACAATGAGCAGTTCTTC.

The rearrangement links TRBV2 to TRBJ2-7, with TRBD1 matching 8 bases. From germline, CDR1 is SNHLY and CDR2 FYNNEI. After removal of 4 bases from V and 2 bases from J, the junction contained 1 base not matched to a gene. This CDR3 has 13 residues. The chain's CDR3 is CASSGTGTYEQYF. The CDR3 nucleotides are TGTGCCAGCAGTGGGACAGGGACCTACGAGCAGTACTTC.

This chain uses TRBV7-6 with TRBJ2-5, with D tentatively TRBD1 or TRBD2 (5 bases each). Trimming shortened V by 7 bases and J by 2 bases, and 23 bases separated the two germline ends. The CDR3 runs to 17 residues. CDR1 and CDR2 from the germline V gene are SGHVS and FNYEAQ. The CDR3 is CASTPRPGTEKQETQYF. The CDR3 DNA reads as TGTGCCAGCACCCCCCGGCCAGGGACGGAAAAACAAGAGACCCAGTACTTC.

This clonotype was seen ten or more times. In DNA form, the CDR3 reads TGTGCCAGCAGTACCCGGGACAGGGCTGAGACCCAGTACTTC. Encoded protein: CASSTRDRAETQYF. The chain has TRBV12-3 or TRBV12-4 and TRBJ2-5, with 9 positions matching TRBD1. The V segment lost 5 bases and the J segment 5 bases; nucleotides outside the gene matches: 6. The CDR3 has 14 residues.

This clonotype was counted a single time. The V gene is TRBV24-1, the J gene TRBJ2-2; D call uncertain. CDR1 is KGHDR and CDR2 is SFDVKD in the germline V gene. CDR3 length: 15 amino acids. V dropped 5 bases and J dropped 3 bases, with 12 bases sitting between them. CDR3 sequence (DNA): TGTGCCACCAGTGGCCTTAAAGGTGACACCGGGGAGCTGTTTTTT. The encoded protein is CATSGLKGDTGELFF.

This clonotype was observed a handful of times. The chain employs TRBV28 and TRBJ1-1; TRBD1 agrees at 10 bases. V was pared by 7 bases and J by 4 bases, with 3 bases of the junction left unmatched. CDR1 and CDR2 from the germline V gene are MDHEN and SYDVKM. The CDR3 length is 13 residues. The CDR3 spells CASNRDRGTEAFF. For the CDR3, the DNA is TGTGCCAGCAACCGGGACAGGGGCACTGAAGCTTTCTTT.

This clonotype was detected ten times or more. The chain carries TRBV18 and TRBJ1-6; 7 nucleotides agree with TRBD1. From germline, CDR1 is KGHSH and CDR2 LQKENI. This CDR3 has 16 amino acids. V trimming: 4 bases; J trimming: 7 bases; junction bases outside the gene matches: 10. The CDR3 is CASSRRGGQLNSPLHF. In nucleotides, the CDR3 is TGTGCCAGCTCACGGCGAGGGGGACAGTTAAATTCACCCCTCCACTTT.

This clonotype was observed at least ten times. The chain carries TRBV6-6 and TRBJ2-5; D is uncertain. The CDR3 contains 11 residues. Germline lookup yields CDR1 MNHNY and CDR2 SVGAGI (reference sequence). Trimming left V 6 bases short and J 5 bases short, with 7 bases between. The chain's CDR3 is CASRKGETQYF. For the CDR3, the DNA is TGTGCCAGCAGGAAAGGGGAGACCCAGTACTTC.

The chain links TRBV7-9 to TRBJ1-4; unclear D gene. The germline V gene encodes CDR1 SEHNR and CDR2 FQNEAQ (reference sequence). The CDR3 extends over 13 amino acids. The V end lost 6 bases, the J end lost 6 bases, and 11 bases lay between the germline ends. CDR3 DNA: TGTGCCAGCAGAAGGGCGCGGGATGAAAAACTGTTTTTT. It encodes CASRRARDEKLFF.

The rearrangement joins TRBV19 to TRBJ2-5; D might be TRBD2 (6 bases). The CDR3 is 15 residues long. Deletions cut 3 bases from V and 0 bases from J, with 11 bases between. The germline CDR1 and CDR2 sequences are LNHDA and SQIVND (reference sequence). Here the CDR3 DNA reads TGTGCCAGTAGTATTTTTGCGGGGAACCAAGAGACCCAGTACTTC. Translating gives CASSIFAGNQETQYF.

The rearrangement links TRBV7-8 to TRBJ2-5, with D perhaps matching TRBD2 (7 bases). This CDR3 spans 14 amino acids. Trimming cost V 3 bases and J 5 bases, with 13 bases left between them. Germline CDR1 SGHVS, CDR2 FQNEAQ. DNA for the CDR3: TGTGCCAGCAGCTTCGGGGGGCATTGGGAGACCCAGTACTTC. It codes for CASSFGGHWETQYF.

The rearrangement joins TRBV12-3 or TRBV12-4 to TRBJ2-3; TRBD2 agrees at 8 bases. The length of the CDR3 is 21 residues. The ends lost 5 bases at V and 4 bases at J; junction bases unmatched: 26. The CDR3 protein is CASSLRSGTSYVISPADTQYF. CDR3 DNA: TGTGCCAGCAGTCTAAGATCCGGGACTAGTTACGTTATTAGTCCGGCAGATACGCAGTATTTT.

The table lists this clonotype with a few counts. The V and J genes are TRBV10-3 and TRBJ2-3, with 7 bases identical to TRBD1. J lost 4 bases, V lost 6 bases, and 7 bases had no gene match. The CDR3 covers 14 residues. The germline V gene encodes CDR1 ENHRY and CDR2 SYGVKD. CDR3 loop: CAIRAEGAADTQYF. The CDR3 DNA follows: TGTGCCATCAGGGCCGAGGGGGCCGCAGATACGCAGTATTTT.

The chain has TRBV7-2 and TRBJ2-2; D remains unclear. The length of the CDR3 is 12 residues. Germline V gene lookup returns CDR1 SGHTA and CDR2 FQGNSA. The ends were cut back, 5 bases at V and 7 bases at J, with 8 bases in the middle. CDR3 residues: CASSHWGGELFF. The CDR3 bases are TGTGCCAGCAGCCACTGGGGCGGGGAGCTGTTTTTT.

The CDR3 DNA follows: TGTGCCAGCAGAGATAACCGACACCAGGGGGGGACGATGTTTTTT. Its translation is CASRDNRHQGGTMFF. The V call is TRBV11-2, the J call TRBJ1-4; the match to TRBD1 covers 7 bases. The CDR3 length is 15 residues. V trimming: 6 bases; J trimming: 15 bases; junction bases outside the gene matches: 19. Germline CDR1 is SGHAT and CDR2 is FQNNGV.

This clonotype was counted only a few times. J is TRBJ2-5 and V is TRBV18; no firm D call. Germline V gene lookup returns CDR1 KGHSH and CDR2 LQKENI. V lost 2 bases and J 5 bases, leaving 9 bases between the germline ends. The CDR3 has 13 amino acids. The CDR3 bases are TGTGCCAGCTCACCAAGACAAGACGAGACCCAGTACTTC. Protein product: CASSPRQDETQYF.